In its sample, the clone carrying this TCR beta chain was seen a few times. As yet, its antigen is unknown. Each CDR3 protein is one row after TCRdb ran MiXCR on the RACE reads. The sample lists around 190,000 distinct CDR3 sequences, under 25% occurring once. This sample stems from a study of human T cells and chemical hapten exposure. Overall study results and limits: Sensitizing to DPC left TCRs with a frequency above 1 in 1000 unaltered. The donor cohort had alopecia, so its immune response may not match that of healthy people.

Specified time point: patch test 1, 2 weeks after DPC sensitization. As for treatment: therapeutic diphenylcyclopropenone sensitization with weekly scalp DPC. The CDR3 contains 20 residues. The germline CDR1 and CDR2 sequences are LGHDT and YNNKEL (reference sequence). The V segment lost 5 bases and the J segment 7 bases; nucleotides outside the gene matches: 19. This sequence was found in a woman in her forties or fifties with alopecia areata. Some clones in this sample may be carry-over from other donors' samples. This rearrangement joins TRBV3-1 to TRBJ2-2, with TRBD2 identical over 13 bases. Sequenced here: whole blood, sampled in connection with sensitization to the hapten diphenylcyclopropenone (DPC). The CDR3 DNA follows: TGTGCCAGCAGCAATACAAGGGGACTAGCGGGGAGACTCCGGGGCGGGGAGCTGTTTTTT. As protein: CASSNTRGLAGRLRGGELFF.